This TCR beta chain was found in a study of blood T cell repertoires in COVID-19 (dated by TCRdb to the early 2020s). Broadly, across the study: Samples from collaborators originated in the United States, Italy and Spain and spanned both the acute and convalescent phases of COVID-19. The prospective study material was composed of cDNA or gDNA derived from T cells, B-cell-depleted T cells, or PBMCs. The dataset comprised deeply sampled blood TCRbeta repertoires from subjects exposed to, actively infected with, or recovered from COVID-19. A freely available public database, intended as a resource for researchers studying the immune response to SARS-CoV-2, is where the repertoires were released. Samples were obtained from the ongoing ImmuneRACE study (first 160 participants) and from about 1,300 subjects provided by 6 global collaborators. Nearly every sample came with metadata listing a de-identified subject ID, COVID-19 status, age in years and sex. Where HLA class I and class II types were available, the types were taken from metadata supplied by the sample provider, not from assay-based typing.

In the case of this clone: Its cognate antigen has yet to be identified. Base-call qualities are not available, and no considerably larger clone is one nucleotide away.

The CDR3 contains 15 residues, cysteine and phenylalanine counted. Of all the DNA, just the CDR3 is kept, 45 bases in frame from base 1. CDR1 and CDR2, looked up from the germline V gene, are MDHEN and SYDVKM. Deletion took 6 bases off V and 2 bases off J, with a span of 17 bases between the germline ends. TCRbeta CDR3 regions were amplified from genomic DNA using the immunoSEQ Assay, a bias-controlled multiplex PCR. In the authors' own workflow: The number of nucleated cells in each sample was estimated from the amplification of reference gene primers within the assay. Sequence reads were collapsed and filtered to measure the absolute abundance of every unique TCRbeta CDR3 rearrangement. For each sample, productive Simpson clonality was calculated as the square root of Simpson's diversity index over productive rearrangements. The source is immuneACCESS, and TCRdb retained only in-frame sequences with V and J called. Part of the clones is not carried over; for the studies checked, unresolved V genes explain less than half of this, and the remainder is unexplained. That table furnishes V, J and clone size, whereas the DNA furnished D and trimming. The sample table contains over 65,000 clones; only one count was recorded for 80% to 90% of them. About 4.8% of the sample is in the top ten clones.

Collaborating institutions collected whole blood in K2EDTA tubes following their own protocols. Collaborator samples were shipped for TCRbeta analysis as frozen whole blood, isolated PBMCs, or DNA extracted from either sample type. What the authors observed across the whole study: The quantity of clinical and demographic metadata differed by source and by participant and was supplied without curation.

This TCR was recovered from a man in his fifties or sixties with active COVID-19. The sequencing input was peripheral blood. The rearranged segments are TRBV28 and TRBJ2-7, and possibly TRBD2, on 5 matching bases. This receptor carries the CDR3 CASRSPGFHTYEQYF. Here is the DNA: TGTGCCAGCAGATCCCCGGGATTTCATACCTACGAGCAGTACTTC. The full variable domain, with segments outside the CDR3 supplied by the reference TRBV28 and TRBJ2-7 proteins, appears as DVKVTQSSRYLVKRTGEKVFLECVQDMDHENMFWYRQDPGLGLRLIYFSYDVKMKEKGDIPEGYSVSREKKERFSLILESASTNQTSMYLCASRSPGFHTYEQYFGPGTRLTVT.